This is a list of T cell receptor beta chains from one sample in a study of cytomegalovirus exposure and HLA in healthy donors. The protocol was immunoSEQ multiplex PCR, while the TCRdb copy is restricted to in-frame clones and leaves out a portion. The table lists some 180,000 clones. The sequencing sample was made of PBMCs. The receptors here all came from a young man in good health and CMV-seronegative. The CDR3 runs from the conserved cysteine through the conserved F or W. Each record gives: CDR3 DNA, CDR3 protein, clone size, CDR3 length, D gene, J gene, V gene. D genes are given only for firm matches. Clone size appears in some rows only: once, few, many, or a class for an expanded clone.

CDR3 DNA: TGTGCCTGGAGTCTCTACCCGGTAGTCTACGAGCAGTACTTC
CDR3 protein: CAWSLYPVVYEQYF
clone size: NA
CDR3 length: 14
D gene: NA
J gene: TRBJ2-7
V gene: TRBV30

CDR3 DNA: TGCGCCAGCAGCCTTGTAACAGGGGTAAACACTGAAGCTTTCTTT
CDR3 protein: CASSLVTGVNTEAFF
clone size: NA
CDR3 length: 15
D gene: TRBD1
J gene: TRBJ1-1
V gene: TRBV5-1

CDR3 DNA: TGTGCCAGCAGCGTCCAGGCCAGCTCCTACAATGAGCAGTTCTTC
CDR3 protein: CASSVQASSYNEQFF
clone size: NA
CDR3 length: 15
D gene: NA
J gene: TRBJ2-1
V gene: TRBV9

CDR3 DNA: TGTGCCAGCAGCCAAACATCACGGCAGGGTGGCACTGAAGCTTTCTTT
CDR3 protein: CASSQTSRQGGTEAFF
clone size: NA
CDR3 length: 16
D gene: NA
J gene: TRBJ1-1
V gene: TRBV16

CDR3 DNA: TGTGCCAGCAGCAGGGACAGACTGAACACTGAAGCTTTCTTT
CDR3 protein: CASSRDRLNTEAFF
clone size: NA
CDR3 length: 14
D gene: TRBD1
J gene: TRBJ1-1
V gene: TRBV7-8

CDR3 DNA: TGTGCCAGCAGCGACAGGGCGGAGGGAAACACCATATATTTT
CDR3 protein: CASSDRAEGNTIYF
clone size: medium-sized
CDR3 length: 14
D gene: TRBD1
J gene: TRBJ1-3
V gene: TRBV28

CDR3 DNA: TGCGCCAGCAGCCAAGATTCGTTCGGACAGGGATTTACCTACGAGCAGTACTTC
CDR3 protein: CASSQDSFGQGFTYEQYF
clone size: NA
CDR3 length: 18
D gene: TRBD1
J gene: TRBJ2-7
V gene: TRBV4-1

CDR3 DNA: TGCGCCAGCAGGAGCCAAATGAACACTGAAGCTTTCTTT
CDR3 protein: CASRSQMNTEAFF
clone size: NA
CDR3 length: 13
D gene: NA
J gene: TRBJ1-1
V gene: TRBV10-1

CDR3 DNA: TGTGCCAGCAGTTCCTCCGGGACAGGGGTATACGAGCAGTACTTC
CDR3 protein: CASSSSGTGVYEQYF
clone size: NA
CDR3 length: 15
D gene: TRBD1
J gene: TRBJ2-7
V gene: TRBV28

CDR3 DNA: TGTGCCTGGAGCCAAATCTGGGGCAGCGGGAGGGCACTGCTGGGTGAGCAGTTCTTC
CDR3 protein: CAWSQIWGSGRALLGEQFF
clone size: NA
CDR3 length: 19
D gene: TRBD2
J gene: TRBJ2-1
V gene: TRBV30

CDR3 DNA: TGTGCCAGCAGCGTAGCTCCGGGACAGGGACCAGAGACCCAGTACTTC
CDR3 protein: CASSVAPGQGPETQYF
clone size: NA
CDR3 length: 16
D gene: TRBD1
J gene: TRBJ2-5
V gene: TRBV9

CDR3 DNA: TGTGCCAGCAGCCATCGGAGACTAGCTGGGTCGGACGAGCAGTACTTC
CDR3 protein: CASSHRRLAGSDEQYF
clone size: NA
CDR3 length: 16
D gene: TRBD2
J gene: TRBJ2-7
V gene: TRBV7-9

CDR3 DNA: TGTGCCAGTAGTAGGGTTCCGGGGTTAGAGACCCAGTACTTC
CDR3 protein: CASSRVPGLETQYF
clone size: NA
CDR3 length: 14
D gene: NA
J gene: TRBJ2-5
V gene: TRBV19

CDR3 DNA: TGTGCCAGCAGCGACGTCAAGCGGGAGGGCCCCGAGACCCAGTACTTC
CDR3 protein: CASSDVKREGPETQYF
clone size: NA
CDR3 length: 16
D gene: TRBD2
J gene: TRBJ2-5
V gene: TRBV9

CDR3 DNA: TGTGCCAGCAGTGAAACCCCCGGACAGCCGGACACCATATATTTT
CDR3 protein: CASSETPGQPDTIYF
clone size: NA
CDR3 length: 15
D gene: NA
J gene: TRBJ1-3
V gene: TRBV2

CDR3 DNA: TGCGCCAGCAGCCTCGGGACAGGGGCTAATGAGCAGTTCTTC
CDR3 protein: CASSLGTGANEQFF
clone size: NA
CDR3 length: 14
D gene: TRBD1
J gene: TRBJ2-1
V gene: TRBV7-6

CDR3 DNA: TGTGCCAGCTTTGGGACAGCCAATCAGCCCCAGCATTTT
CDR3 protein: CASFGTANQPQHF
clone size: NA
CDR3 length: 13
D gene: TRBD1
J gene: TRBJ1-5
V gene: TRBV6-9

CDR3 DNA: TGCGCCAGCAGTGAGAGTTGGGGGCCCGGGGAGCTGTTTTTT
CDR3 protein: CASSESWGPGELFF
clone size: NA
CDR3 length: 14
D gene: NA
J gene: TRBJ2-2
V gene: TRBV10-1

CDR3 DNA: TGCGCCAGCAGCGAGGGACAGAGCAATCAGCCCCAGCATTTT
CDR3 protein: CASSEGQSNQPQHF
clone size: NA
CDR3 length: 14
D gene: TRBD1
J gene: TRBJ1-5
V gene: TRBV5-1

CDR3 DNA: TGTGCCAGCAGCTTCGCGGAGGGACAGGGGGACTACGAGCAGTACTTC
CDR3 protein: CASSFAEGQGDYEQYF
clone size: NA
CDR3 length: 16
D gene: TRBD1
J gene: TRBJ2-7
V gene: TRBV5-6

CDR3 DNA: TGTGCCAGCAGTGGAGGGACAGGGACTGAAGCTTTCTTT
CDR3 protein: CASSGGTGTEAFF
clone size: NA
CDR3 length: 13
D gene: TRBD1
J gene: TRBJ1-1
V gene: TRBV2

CDR3 DNA: TGTGCCAGCAGCTTCCGACGGGGGGGAGGGCTCGGCTTCGATACGCAGTATTTT
CDR3 protein: CASSFRRGGGLGFDTQYF
clone size: NA
CDR3 length: 18
D gene: TRBD2
J gene: TRBJ2-3
V gene: TRBV7-2

CDR3 DNA: TGTGCCAGCAGCCCCGACGGGAACAATGAGCAGTTCTTC
CDR3 protein: CASSPDGNNEQFF
clone size: NA
CDR3 length: 13
D gene: NA
J gene: TRBJ2-1
V gene: TRBV7-7

CDR3 DNA: TGTGCCAGCAGCCCCGCAGCGGGGGGCCTCGAGCAGTACTTC
CDR3 protein: CASSPAAGGLEQYF
clone size: NA
CDR3 length: 14
D gene: TRBD2
J gene: TRBJ2-7
V gene: TRBV13

CDR3 DNA: TGCGCCAGCAGCTTGGGAGACTCAAAGACCCAGTACTTC
CDR3 protein: CASSLGDSKTQYF
clone size: NA
CDR3 length: 13
D gene: NA
J gene: TRBJ2-5
V gene: TRBV5-1

CDR3 DNA: TGTGCCTGGAGCCCATATCAGGGAACCTATAATTCACCCCTCCACTTT
CDR3 protein: CAWSPYQGTYNSPLHF
clone size: NA
CDR3 length: 16
D gene: NA
J gene: TRBJ1-6
V gene: TRBV30

CDR3 DNA: TGTGCCAGCAGCTTCGGGACTAGCGGCGAGCAGTTCTTC
CDR3 protein: CASSFGTSGEQFF
clone size: NA
CDR3 length: 13
D gene: TRBD2
J gene: TRBJ2-1
V gene: TRBV5-5

CDR3 DNA: TGTGCCAGCAGCTTAGCGGGGACTAGCGCCCAAGAGACCCAGTACTTC
CDR3 protein: CASSLAGTSAQETQYF
clone size: NA
CDR3 length: 16
D gene: TRBD2
J gene: TRBJ2-5
V gene: TRBV7-2

CDR3 DNA: TGTGCCTCCAGGGCGTCCTCAGGAAGGGAATACGAGCAGTACTTC
CDR3 protein: CASRASSGREYEQYF
clone size: NA
CDR3 length: 15
D gene: NA
J gene: TRBJ2-7
V gene: TRBV27

CDR3 DNA: TGTGCCAGCAGCTTAGGTGGAGGGCTGGGTGAAGCTTTCTTT
CDR3 protein: CASSLGGGLGEAFF
clone size: NA
CDR3 length: 14
D gene: NA
J gene: TRBJ1-1
V gene: TRBV11-2

CDR3 DNA: TGTGCCAGCAGTGAAGCGGGAGGGCCCTACGAGCAGTACTTC
CDR3 protein: CASSEAGGPYEQYF
clone size: NA
CDR3 length: 14
D gene: TRBD2
J gene: TRBJ2-7
V gene: TRBV6-1

CDR3 DNA: TGTGCCAGCAGCCTGGGGGACAGGGGAGGCACTGAAGCTTTCTTT
CDR3 protein: CASSLGDRGGTEAFF
clone size: NA
CDR3 length: 15
D gene: TRBD1
J gene: TRBJ1-1
V gene: TRBV7-9

CDR3 DNA: TGTGCCAGCAGTTCTAACACTGAAGCTTTCTTT
CDR3 protein: CASSSNTEAFF
clone size: NA
CDR3 length: 11
D gene: NA
J gene: TRBJ1-1
V gene: TRBV27

CDR3 DNA: TGTGCCAGCAGAGTAGGACAGTCCAATGAGCAGTTCTTC
CDR3 protein: CASRVGQSNEQFF
clone size: NA
CDR3 length: 13
D gene: NA
J gene: TRBJ2-1
V gene: TRBV2

CDR3 DNA: TGTGCCAGCCGTGGGACTAGCGGGAGGGCCAGGCGCGAGCAGTACTTC
CDR3 protein: CASRGTSGRARREQYF
clone size: NA
CDR3 length: 16
D gene: TRBD2
J gene: TRBJ2-7
V gene: TRBV6-1

CDR3 DNA: TGTGCCAGCTCACCACTTTTGGTTCGGGGTACTGAAGCTTTCTTT
CDR3 protein: CASSPLLVRGTEAFF
clone size: NA
CDR3 length: 15
D gene: NA
J gene: TRBJ1-1
V gene: TRBV18

CDR3 DNA: TGTGCCAGCAGCGTAGGTGGTGGACTAGCCCAAGAGACCCAGTACTTC
CDR3 protein: CASSVGGGLAQETQYF
clone size: NA
CDR3 length: 16
D gene: TRBD2
J gene: TRBJ2-5
V gene: TRBV9

CDR3 DNA: TGTGCCTGGAGTGTTAGATTGAACACCGGGGAGCTGTTTTTT
CDR3 protein: CAWSVRLNTGELFF
clone size: NA
CDR3 length: 14
D gene: NA
J gene: TRBJ2-2
V gene: TRBV30

CDR3 DNA: TGTGCCAGCAGCCGCACCCCCGTCGGGTTGTGGGAGCAGTACTTC
CDR3 protein: CASSRTPVGLWEQYF
clone size: NA
CDR3 length: 15
D gene: NA
J gene: TRBJ2-7
V gene: TRBV9

CDR3 DNA: TGTGCCAGCAGCGTAGGGGGACAGAGCAATCAGCCCCAGCATTTT
CDR3 protein: CASSVGGQSNQPQHF
clone size: NA
CDR3 length: 15
D gene: TRBD1
J gene: TRBJ1-5
V gene: TRBV9

CDR3 DNA: TGTGCCAGTAGTATAGGTCCCAGGGGGAAGCAGTACTTC
CDR3 protein: CASSIGPRGKQYF
clone size: NA
CDR3 length: 13
D gene: TRBD1
J gene: TRBJ2-7
V gene: TRBV19

CDR3 DNA: TGTGCCAGCAGCTTAGCCCCCCCACTAGCGGCGTTT
CDR3 protein: CASSLAPPLAAF
clone size: NA
CDR3 length: 12
D gene: TRBD2
J gene: TRBJ2-3
V gene: TRBV7-9

CDR3 DNA: TGTGCCACCTCGTGGCCCTCAGATACGCAGTATTTT
CDR3 protein: CATSWPSDTQYF
clone size: NA
CDR3 length: 12
D gene: NA
J gene: TRBJ2-3
V gene: TRBV27

CDR3 DNA: TGTGCCAGCAGTGCCCCTTCGAGGACAGGGTTGTTCTTC
CDR3 protein: CASSAPSRTGLFF
clone size: NA
CDR3 length: 13
D gene: TRBD1
J gene: TRBJ2-1
V gene: TRBV2

CDR3 DNA: TGCGCCAGCAGCTTCCACTCCCGGGGCACAGATACGCAGTATTTT
CDR3 protein: CASSFHSRGTDTQYF
clone size: NA
CDR3 length: 15
D gene: NA
J gene: TRBJ2-3
V gene: TRBV5-1

CDR3 DNA: TGTGCCAGCAGCTTAGGGGGACAGGGCTCCACTGAAGCTTTCTTT
CDR3 protein: CASSLGGQGSTEAFF
clone size: NA
CDR3 length: 15
D gene: TRBD1
J gene: TRBJ1-1
V gene: TRBV7-2

CDR3 DNA: TGTGCCAGCAGTGAATACATCGAGGGTTTAATCCAAGAGACCCAGTACTTC
CDR3 protein: CASSEYIEGLIQETQYF
clone size: NA
CDR3 length: 17
D gene: NA
J gene: TRBJ2-5
V gene: TRBV6-1

CDR3 DNA: TGCGCCAGCAGCTCCGGACTGTTCGGACGAGAAAAACTGTTTTTT
CDR3 protein: CASSSGLFGREKLFF
clone size: NA
CDR3 length: 15
D gene: NA
J gene: TRBJ1-4
V gene: TRBV5-1

CDR3 DNA: TGTGCCAGCAGTCCACGGCCCGGCGGGCAGGAGACCCAGTACTTC
CDR3 protein: CASSPRPGGQETQYF
clone size: NA
CDR3 length: 15
D gene: NA
J gene: TRBJ2-5
V gene: TRBV14

CDR3 DNA: TGTGCCAGCAGTCCTGGGGACAGGGGGGTTTATGGCTACACCTTC
CDR3 protein: CASSPGDRGVYGYTF
clone size: NA
CDR3 length: 15
D gene: TRBD1
J gene: TRBJ1-2
V gene: TRBV6-6

CDR3 DNA: TGCGCCAGCAGCTTAACACAGGGGGCTGCTAATGAAAAACTGTTTTTT
CDR3 protein: CASSLTQGAANEKLFF
clone size: NA
CDR3 length: 16
D gene: TRBD1
J gene: TRBJ1-4
V gene: TRBV5-1